Sequencing of this T cell receptor beta chain was carried out in a study of vaccination effects on CD4 cells after COVID-19. Study at large: Samples gathered post-vaccine arrived a median of 72 days past the second dose. Notes on the study in general: The authors studied few convalescent patients and collected no early post-infection timepoints.

When around nine days of culture had elapsed, CD4+ T cells were isolated. Between March and December 2020, the person had a SARS-CoV-2 infection that PCR confirmed. Either the BNT162b2 or mRNA-1273 vaccine was given to participants in two doses. Half-medium changes using IL-2 medium occurred on days 3 and 7. The V gene end was trimmed by 3 bases and the J gene end by 3 bases; junction bases not matched to a gene: 2. Germline CDR1 SGHDN, CDR2 FVKESK. The CDR3 loop spans 15 amino acids. Assay: immunoSEQ multiplex PCR; the TCRdb copy retains only in-frame clones and omits some. This sample has about 50,000 clones, with 74% found just once. With respect to this clone: Its specificity is unknown.

This chain joins TRBV14 and TRBJ2-1, with TRBD1 matching over 10 bases. The sequence was collected from a human donor who had a prior SARS-CoV-2 infection. The specimen comprised CD4+ T cells from PBMCs cultured without peptide, sampled after COVID-19 vaccination. The CDR3 reads CASSQGQGYYNEQFF. The CDR3 DNA reads as TGTGCCAGCAGCCAGGGACAGGGGTACTACAATGAGCAGTTCTTC.